These 8 T cell receptor beta chains share one sample of origin, sequenced in a study of T-cell reconstitution after alpha-beta-depleted transplantation in children. This sample's TCRbeta library carried unique molecular identifier barcodes. TCRdb redid the calling of the PCR reads with MiXCR, one entry per CDR3 protein. Among 490,000 or so distinct CDR3 sequences, roughly a tenth were seen once, and the ten largest hold roughly 2%. The sequences come from PBMCs, collected before TCRalphabeta/CD19-depleted stem cell transplant. These receptors all come from a child aged 2 to 9 with inherited bone marrow failure, due to receive a stem cell transplant.

This clonotype was recorded many times. V and J are TRBV7-9 and TRBJ2-1, with no clear D. Per the germline V gene, CDR1 is SEHNR and CDR2 is FQNEAQ (reference sequence). The germline V and J ends were trimmed by 6 bases and 4 bases, with 13 bases remaining between them. The CDR3 is 14 amino acids. The CDR3 reads CASSSVGTYNEQFF. CDR3 bases: TGTGCCAGCAGTTCGGTGGGAACGTACAATGAGCAGTTCTTC.

This clonotype came up many times. The chain combines TRBV13 with TRBJ1-5; perhaps TRBD1 as D (6 bases). The CDR3 is made up of 15 amino acids. V dropped 6 bases and J dropped 2 bases, with 14 bases sitting between them. CDR1 PRHDT and CDR2 FYEKMQ come from the germline V gene (reference sequence). Here the CDR3 reads CASSLSGEGNQPQHF. CDR3 sequence (DNA): TGTGCCAGCAGTCTCTCAGGGGAGGGCAATCAGCCCCAGCATTTT.

The DNA of the CDR3 is TGCAGTGCTAGACTGATTACCTACAATGAGCAGTTCTTC. Amino acids: CSARLITYNEQFF. The chain employs TRBV20-1 and TRBJ2-1; D call uncertain. The germline CDR1 and CDR2 sequences are DFQATT and SNEGSKA (reference sequence). V was clipped by 2 bases and J by 2 bases, with 7 bases between them. The CDR3 is 13 amino acids.

Many counts were recorded for this clonotype. The chain is built from TRBV9 and TRBJ2-4; no reliable D call. Per the germline V gene, CDR1 is SGDLS and CDR2 is YYNGEE. The CDR3 is made up of 17 amino acids. The V end was cut by 0 bases, the J end by 0 bases, with 13 bases between. The CDR3 bases are TGTGCCAGCAGCGTAGCTAGGCTGCCGCTAGCCAAAAACATTCAGTACTTC. It translates to CASSVARLPLAKNIQYF. Supplemented by reference TRBV9 and TRBJ2-4, the full variable domain reads DSGVTQTPKHLITATGQRVTLRCSPRSGDLSVYWYQQSLDQGLQFLIQYYNGEERAKGNILERFSAQQFPDLHSELNLSSLELGDSALYFCASSVARLPLAKNIQYFGAGTRLSVL.

This clonotype was seen at least ten times. The rearrangement uses TRBV6-1 and TRBJ2-1; 7 positions agree with TRBD2. Germline V CDR1 and CDR2: MNHNS, SASEGT. The CDR3 length is 16 residues. V dropped 8 bases and J dropped 0; count of bases not matched to a gene: 10. The DNA of the CDR3 is TGTGCCAGCCCCCCCGGAGCGGGATACTCCTACAATGAGCAGTTCTTC. Protein sequence: CASPPGAGYSYNEQFF.

Many counts were recorded for this clonotype. V gene TRBV20-1 combines with J gene TRBJ1-5, with a weak D call TRBD1 (5 bases). This CDR3 comprises 12 residues. Germline CDR1 DFQATT, CDR2 SNEGSKA (reference sequence). Trimming took off 1 base at V and 6 bases at J, with 7 bases between the two ends. CDR3 coding DNA: TGCAGTGCTAGAGGGGGCAGTCAGCCCCAGCATTTT. Its translation is CSARGGSQPQHF.

This clonotype has more than one count but fewer than ten. The rearrangement uses TRBV5-1 and TRBJ1-1; D is ambiguous. The CDR3 covers 12 residues. V was pared by 3 bases and J by 4 bases, with 7 bases between. The V gene's germline CDR1 is SGHRS and CDR2 YFSETQ. CDR3 sequence (DNA): TGCGCCAGCAGCTCGGAGAGCACTGAAGCTTTCTTT. As protein: CASSSESTEAFF.

This clonotype was counted a few times. The chain uses TRBV20-1 and TRBJ2-7; possibly TRBD1 or TRBD2 for D (5 bases each). The CDR3 spans 12 residues. V was clipped by 3 bases and J by 5 bases, with 11 bases between them. Germline lookup yields CDR1 DFQATT and CDR2 SNEGSKA (reference sequence). The CDR3 coding sequence is TGCAGTGCTAGCCGGGACGGCCACGAGCAGTACTTC. As protein: CSASRDGHEQYF.